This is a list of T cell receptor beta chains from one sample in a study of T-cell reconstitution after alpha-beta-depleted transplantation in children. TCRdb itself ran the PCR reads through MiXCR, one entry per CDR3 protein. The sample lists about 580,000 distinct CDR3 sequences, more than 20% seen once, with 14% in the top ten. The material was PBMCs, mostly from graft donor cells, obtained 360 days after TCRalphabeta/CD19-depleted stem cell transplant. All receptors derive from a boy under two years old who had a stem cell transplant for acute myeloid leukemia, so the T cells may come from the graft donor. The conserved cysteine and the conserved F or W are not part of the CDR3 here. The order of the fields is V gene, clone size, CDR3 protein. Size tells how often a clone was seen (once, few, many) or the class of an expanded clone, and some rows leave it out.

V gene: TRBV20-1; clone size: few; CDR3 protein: SAPDWETDTQY
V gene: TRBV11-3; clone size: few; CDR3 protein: ASSLDQGGGSVNEQF
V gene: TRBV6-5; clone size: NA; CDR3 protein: ASSYHGGNYGYT
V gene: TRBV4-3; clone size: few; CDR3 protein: ASSQDIGRNTEAF
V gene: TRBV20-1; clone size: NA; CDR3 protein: SASRTENAYEQY
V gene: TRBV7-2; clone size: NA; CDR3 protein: ASSPDSRSSYEQY
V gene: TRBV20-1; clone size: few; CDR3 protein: SASSGAWVSTDTQY
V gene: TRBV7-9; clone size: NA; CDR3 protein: ASSPPSGTEAF
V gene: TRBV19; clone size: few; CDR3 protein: ASSIDRARGSGNEQF
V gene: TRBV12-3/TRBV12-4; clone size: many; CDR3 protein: ASSPSGLAGEGETQY
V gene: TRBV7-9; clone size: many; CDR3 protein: ASSLDRGASPLH
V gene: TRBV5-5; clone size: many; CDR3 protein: ASSMERDEQF
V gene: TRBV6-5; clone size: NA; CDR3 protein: ASSYGGARGQPQH
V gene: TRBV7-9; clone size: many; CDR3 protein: ASSSLDRSATDTQY
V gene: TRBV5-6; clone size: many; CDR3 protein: ASSGWDRTNTGELF
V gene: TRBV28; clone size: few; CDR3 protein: ASSLPTAALLEGYT
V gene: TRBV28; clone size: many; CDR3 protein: ASRRRGGPDTQY
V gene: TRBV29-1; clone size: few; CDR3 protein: SATYRAGAREQY
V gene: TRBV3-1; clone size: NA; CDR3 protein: ASSQTSLAGGWNEQF
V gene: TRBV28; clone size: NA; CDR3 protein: ASSPRGAINQPQH
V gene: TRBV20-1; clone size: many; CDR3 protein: SARGQGTADTQY
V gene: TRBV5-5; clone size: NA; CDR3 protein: ASSLSGRPYGYT
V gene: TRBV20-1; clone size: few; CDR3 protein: SATTSGGPNTDTQY
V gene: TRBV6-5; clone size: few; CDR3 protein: ASSSHSGLSTDTQY
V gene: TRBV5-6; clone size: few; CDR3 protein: ASSLAGGRTAEAF
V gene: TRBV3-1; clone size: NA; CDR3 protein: ASSQYGAGSSYEQY
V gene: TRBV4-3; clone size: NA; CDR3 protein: ASSPTGTEKLF
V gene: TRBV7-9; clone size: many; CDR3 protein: ASSLTEAF
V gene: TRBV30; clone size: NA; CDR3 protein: AWREGTTIH
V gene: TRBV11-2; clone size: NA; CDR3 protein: ASSRKGFRGEANYGYT
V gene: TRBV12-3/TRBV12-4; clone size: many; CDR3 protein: ASSLDRGGHEQF
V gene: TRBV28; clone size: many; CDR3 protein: ASRRATNQPQH
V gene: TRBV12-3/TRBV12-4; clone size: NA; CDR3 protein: ASLTGGRGTEAF
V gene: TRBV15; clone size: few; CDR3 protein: AIKDVSNTGELF
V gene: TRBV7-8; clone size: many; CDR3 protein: ASSLVQRGETQY
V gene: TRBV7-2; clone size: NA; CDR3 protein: ASRLPGQYYNEQF
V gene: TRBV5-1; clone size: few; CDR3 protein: ASSGLTGAF
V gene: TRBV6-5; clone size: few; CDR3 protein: ASSYSNRTPYGYT
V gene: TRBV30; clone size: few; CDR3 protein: AWSGVEAEAF